The entry below gives a single T cell receptor beta chain sequence along with its context. This sample stems from a study of T cell responses to AZD1222 COVID-19 vaccine. Deletions cut 0 bases from V and 5 bases from J, with 14 bases between. Germline CDR1 and CDR2: SGDLS and YYNGEE. The CDR3 is 15 residues long. Here immunoSEQ multiplex PCR was the method, and the copy in TCRdb shows in-frame clones only, minus some. Of approximately 80,000 clones listed, around 90% are singletons. The chain is built from TRBV9 and TRBJ2-5; possible D gene TRBD2, 5 bases. This sample comprised peripheral blood, obtained on day 0 of MenACWY control vaccination. The clonotype was recovered from an adult in good health. DNA for the CDR3: TGTGCCAGCAGCGTAGCTACGGGGATGGGGGAGACCCAGTACTTC. Protein product: CASSVATGMGETQYF.